The clone carrying this T cell receptor (beta chain) was seen only once. The source of the sample is a study of blood T cell repertoires in COVID-19. Study at large: Acute-phase and convalescent COVID-19 samples originated in the United States, Italy and Spain. Nucleic acid was either cDNA or gDNA, and it came from T cells, B-cell-depleted T cells, or PBMCs.

In the source study's methods: Using reference gene primer amplification, nucleated cell counts were estimated. The repertoire was sequenced with immunoSEQ multiplex PCR; TCRdb's copy has only in-frame clones and lacks some. Clone size and V and J calls were adopted from that table, with D and trimming inferred from the DNA. The table shows roughly 180,000 clones, with 81% occurring only once. This CDR3 is built from 12 residues. Trimming cost V 7 bases and J 7 bases, with 14 bases left between them. The Seattle patients joined while their infection was active and were tracked longitudinally afterward.

The chain recombines TRBV12-3 or TRBV12-4 with TRBJ2-7; D ambiguous. Source material: peripheral blood. The sequence was obtained from a woman aged 40 to 55 with COVID-19, enrolled during active disease. The CDR3 region has the DNA TGTGCCAGCACCGCAGGAAATGGGGAGCAGTACTTC. Translated, it gives CASTAGNGEQYF.